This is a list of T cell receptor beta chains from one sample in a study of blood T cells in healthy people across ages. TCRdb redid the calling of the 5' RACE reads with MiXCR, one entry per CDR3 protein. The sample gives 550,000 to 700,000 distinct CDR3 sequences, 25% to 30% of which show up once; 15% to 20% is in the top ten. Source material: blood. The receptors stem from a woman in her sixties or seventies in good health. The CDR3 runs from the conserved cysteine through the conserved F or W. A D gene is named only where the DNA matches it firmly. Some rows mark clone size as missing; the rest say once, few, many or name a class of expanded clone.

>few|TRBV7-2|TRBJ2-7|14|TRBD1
CASSSGTDPYEQYF
TGTGCCAGCAGCTCCGGGACAGATCCCTACGAGCAGTACTTC
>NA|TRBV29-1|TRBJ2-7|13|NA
CSVVDPGLAGEYF
TGCAGCGTGGTCGATCCTGGACTGGCCGGGGAGTACTTC
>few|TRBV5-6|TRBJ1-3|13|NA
CASSTQGLNTIYF
TGTGCCAGCAGTACACAGGGTCTGAACACCATATATTTT
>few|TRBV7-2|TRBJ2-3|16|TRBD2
CASSRNSGGASDTQYF
TGTGCCAGCAGTCGTAATAGCGGGGGGGCATCAGATACGCAGTATTTT
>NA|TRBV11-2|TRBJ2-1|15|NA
CASSLGTNSYNEQFF
TGTGCCAGCAGCTTAGGGACCAATTCCTACAATGAGCAGTTCTTC
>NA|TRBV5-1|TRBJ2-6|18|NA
CASSLAPAGNSGANVLTF
TGCGCCAGCAGCTTGGCCCCGGCAGGGAATTCTGGGGCCAACGTCCTGACTTTC
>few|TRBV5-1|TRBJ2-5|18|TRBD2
CASRRRPSGGPDQETQYF
TGCGCCAGCAGGCGGAGGCCTAGCGGGGGGCCAGACCAAGAGACCCAGTACTTC
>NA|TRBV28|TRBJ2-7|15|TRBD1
CASSTYRGSSYEQYF
TGTGCCAGCAGTACCTACAGGGGGAGCTCCTACGAGCAGTACTTC
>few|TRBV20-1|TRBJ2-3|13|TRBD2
CSALQRGTDTQYF
TGCAGTGCTCTACAGCGGGGAACAGATACGCAGTATTTT
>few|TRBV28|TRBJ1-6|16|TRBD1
CASSFPPGQGASPLHF
TGTGCCAGCAGTTTCCCGCCGGGACAGGGGGCTTCACCCCTCCACTTT
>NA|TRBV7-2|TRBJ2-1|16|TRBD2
CASSLVNSGGRNEQFF
TGTGCCAGCAGCTTAGTTAATAGCGGGGGTAGAAATGAGCAGTTCTTC
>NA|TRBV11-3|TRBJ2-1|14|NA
CASSLRATSHEQFF
TGTGCCAGCAGCTTGCGGGCTACGAGCCATGAGCAGTTCTTC
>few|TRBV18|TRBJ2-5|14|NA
CASSPVAQQETQYF
TGTGCCAGCTCACCCGTCGCGCAGCAAGAGACCCAGTACTTC
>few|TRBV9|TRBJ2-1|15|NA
CASSVGPLAAAEQFF
TGTGCCAGCAGCGTAGGGCCCCTAGCTGCGGCTGAGCAGTTCTTC
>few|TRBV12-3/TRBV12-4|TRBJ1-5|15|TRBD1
CASRTRQGTNQPQHF
TGTGCCAGCAGGACCCGACAGGGAACCAATCAGCCCCAGCATTTT
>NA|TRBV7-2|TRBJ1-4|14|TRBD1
CASSRQGSGEKLFF
TGTGCCAGCAGTAGACAGGGTTCAGGGGAAAAACTGTTTTTT
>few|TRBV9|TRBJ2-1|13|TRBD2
CASSAKRGHEQFF
TGTGCCAGCAGCGCGAAGCGGGGGCATGAGCAGTTCTTC
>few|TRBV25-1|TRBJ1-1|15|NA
CASSDGTGMNTEAFF
TGTGCCAGCAGTGACGGGACGGGAATGAACACTGAAGCTTTCTTT
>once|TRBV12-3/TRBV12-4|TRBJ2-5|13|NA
CASSGSWGETQYF
TGTGCCAGCAGTGGGAGTTGGGGAGAGACCCAGTACTTC
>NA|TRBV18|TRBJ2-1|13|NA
CASSPPLGVEQFF
TGTGCCAGCTCACCACCGTTGGGGGTTGAGCAGTTCTTC
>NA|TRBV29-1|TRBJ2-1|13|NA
CSDWAGTYNEQFF
TGCAGCGATTGGGCAGGGACCTACAATGAGCAGTTCTTC
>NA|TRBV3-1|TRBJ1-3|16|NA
CASSHKGRGTGNTIYF
TGTGCCAGCAGCCACAAGGGGAGGGGAACTGGAAACACCATATATTTT
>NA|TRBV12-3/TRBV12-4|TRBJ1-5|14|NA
CASSLGGSRQPQHF
TGTGCCAGCAGTTTAGGAGGATCTCGTCAGCCCCAGCATTTT
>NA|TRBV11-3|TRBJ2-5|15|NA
CASSPGDSVQETQYF
TGTGCCAGCAGCCCGGGGGACAGCGTTCAAGAGACCCAGTACTTC
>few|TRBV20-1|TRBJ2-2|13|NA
CSAPRDIPGELFF
TGCAGTGCACCCCGGGACATCCCCGGGGAGCTGTTTTTT
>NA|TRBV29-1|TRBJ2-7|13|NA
CSVGQRVSYEQYF
TGCAGCGTTGGGCAGCGGGTATCCTACGAGCAGTACTTC
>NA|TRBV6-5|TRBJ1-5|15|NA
CASSYQGGDNQPQHF
TGTGCCAGCAGTTACCAAGGGGGGGATAATCAGCCCCAGCATTTT
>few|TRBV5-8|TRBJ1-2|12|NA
CASSLDFYGYTF
TGTGCCAGCAGCTTGGATTTTTATGGCTACACCTTC